The 13 T cell receptor beta chains below were found in one sample sequenced in a study of T-cell reconstitution after alpha-beta-depleted transplantation in children. During its preparation, the TCRbeta library received unique molecular identifiers. TCRdb recomputed calls from the PCR reads with MiXCR, one row per CDR3 protein. This table has about 200,000 distinct CDR3 sequences, approximately 8.4% appearing once. The sequencing used PBMCs, mostly from graft donor cells, collected 360 days after TCRalphabeta/CD19-depleted stem cell transplant. Receptor source: a male patient under 10 years old who had a stem cell transplant for acute myeloid leukemia, so the T cells may come from the graft donor.

V is TRBV5-8 and J is TRBJ2-7; 14 positions agree with TRBD2. CDR3 length: 15 residues. V was clipped by 4 bases and J by 3 bases; unmatched bases: 3. Per germline, CDR1 SGHTS and CDR2 YDEGEE. As DNA, the CDR3 is TGTGCCAGCAGCATTGGACTAGCGGGGGGCTACGAGCAGTACGTC. It yields the protein CASSIGLAGGYEQYV.

The table lists this clonotype with many counts. The chain employs TRBV5-1 and TRBJ2-1; 15 nucleotides line up with TRBD2. The junction had 7 bases not matched to a gene; V was cut back by 4 bases and J by 8 bases. CDR1 SGHRS and CDR2 YFSETQ come from the germline V gene. The CDR3 consists of 16 residues. The CDR3 reads CASSPPGLAGGDEQFF. The CDR3, as DNA: TGCGCCAGCAGCCCCCCGGGACTAGCGGGAGGCGATGAGCAGTTCTTC.

This clonotype showed up just a few times. The chain is built from TRBV12-3 or TRBV12-4 and TRBJ1-2; perhaps TRBD1 as D (5 bases). The CDR3 spans 11 residues. V lost 1 base to trimming and J lost 8 bases, with 5 bases between them. CDR3 DNA sequence: TGTGCCAGCAGTTTAGGGACAGGCTACACCTTC. It encodes CASSLGTGYTF.

V usage is TRBV29-1 and J usage is TRBJ2-5, with D perhaps TRBD1 (5 bases). The V end lost 6 bases, the J end lost 1 base, and 6 bases lay between the germline ends. From germline, CDR1 is SQVTM and CDR2 ANQGSEA. The CDR3 has 11 amino acids. The CDR3 spells CSVTGQETQYF. CDR3 sequence (DNA): TGCAGCGTAACAGGCCAAGAGACCCAGTACTTC.

The V and J genes are TRBV5-5 and TRBJ2-7; TRBD2 matches at 8 bases. CDR3 length: 15 amino acids. The ends lost 2 bases at V and 3 bases at J; junction bases unmatched: 7. Germline CDR1 is SGHKS and CDR2 is YYEKEE (reference sequence). This CDR3 is CASSFWKTSGYEQYF. DNA for the CDR3: TGTGCCAGCAGCTTCTGGAAAACTAGCGGCTACGAGCAGTACTTC. Together with reference TRBV5-5 and TRBJ2-7, the CDR3 gives the full variable domain: DAGVTQSPTHLIKTRGQQVTLRCSPISGHKSVSWYQQVLGQGPQFIFQYYEKEERGRGNFPDRFSARQFPNYSSELNVNALLLGDSALYLCASSFWKTSGYEQYFGPGTRLTVT.

The J gene is TRBJ2-5, the V gene TRBV10-3, with no clear D. The CDR3 extends over 12 amino acids. Trimming took 3 bases from V and 5 from J, leaving 7 bases between them. Germline V gives CDR1 ENHRY, CDR2 SYGVKD. The CDR3 reads CAISDGDETQYF. The CDR3 nucleotides are TGTGCCATCAGTGATGGCGACGAGACCCAGTACTTC.

This clonotype was counted a few times. The chain joins TRBV20-1 to TRBJ2-5, with a possible D match to TRBD2 (6 bases). Trimming removed 0 bases at V and 6 bases at J, with 14 bases between. Per germline, CDR1 DFQATT and CDR2 SNEGSKA (reference sequence). This CDR3 comprises 14 residues. In nucleotides, the CDR3 is TGCAGTGCTAGAGAGACTAGTAGGGCGAAGACCCAGTACTTC. Amino acid sequence: CSARETSRAKTQYF.

The chain carries TRBV29-1 and TRBJ2-2; 10 bases align to TRBD1. Per germline, CDR1 SQVTM and CDR2 ANQGSEA. This CDR3 has 16 amino acids. Unmatched junction bases numbered 7, after V lost 5 bases and J lost 1 base. The DNA for the CDR3 is TGCAGCGTTACAGTGACAGGGGGCAAGAACACCGGGGAGCTGTTTTTT. It translates to CSVTVTGGKNTGELFF.

The V call is TRBV10-3, the J call TRBJ1-5; 7 nucleotides match TRBD1. Germline V lookup: CDR1 ENHRY, CDR2 SYGVKD. This CDR3 has 17 amino acids. V lost 5 bases, J lost 0 bases, and 10 bases stayed unmatched. In DNA, the CDR3 is TGTGCCATCAGTAAAACAGGGGCTGGCCATAGCAATCAGCCCCAGCATTTT. Its protein product is CAISKTGAGHSNQPQHF.

This clonotype was counted between two and nine times. The J gene is TRBJ1-2, the V gene TRBV5-6, with D uncertain. The germline V gene has CDR1 SGHDT and CDR2 YYEEEE. V lost 4 bases, J lost 1 base, and 11 bases lay in between. The CDR3 spans 14 residues. The CDR3, as DNA: TGTGCCAGCAGCCGACAAAATCTTAACTATGGCTACACCTTC. Translating gives CASSRQNLNYGYTF.

This clonotype occurred a few times. The V gene is TRBV27, the J gene TRBJ1-1; TRBD1 is a possible D gene (6 bases). V lost 3 bases to trimming and J lost 4 bases, with 9 bases between them. The germline CDR1 and CDR2 sequences are MNHEY and SMNVEV (reference sequence). This CDR3 region has 13 residues. The CDR3 DNA reads TGTGCCAGCAGTTTTAGGGGGACCACTGAAGCTTTCTTT. Residues: CASSFRGTTEAFF.

This clonotype was observed once. V gene TRBV2 combines with J gene TRBJ2-1; 9 bases fit TRBD2. The CDR3 length is 14 residues. With 5 bases clipped from V and 4 bases from J, the junction kept 3 bases outside the gene matches. The V gene's germline CDR1 is SNHLY and CDR2 FYNNEI. CDR3 nucleotide sequence: TGTGCCAGCAGTCCTAGCGGGGTATACAATGAGCAGTTCTTC. Its translation is CASSPSGVYNEQFF.

As for this clonotype: The junction departs from germline at one end; a sequencing error may be responsible. V and J are TRBV12-3 or TRBV12-4 and TRBJ2-3, with TRBD2 identical over 10 bases. CDR3 length: 15 amino acids. The CDR3 is CASRLAGGVPDTQYF. CDR3 coding DNA: TGTGCCAGCAGATTAGCGGGGGGTGTCCCAGATACGCAGTATTTT.